The 13 T cell receptor beta chains listed next were all sequenced from one sample in a study of T cells after yellow fever vaccination. MiXCR was run by TCRdb on the 5' RACE reads, yielding one entry per CDR3 protein. The table includes roughly 250,000 distinct CDR3 sequences, over 10% detected once. The input for sequencing was CD4+ T cells sorted from PBMCs, taken 45 days after the yellow fever booster vaccination. The origin of the receptors is a man younger than 45 who received the YFV17D yellow fever vaccine.

In DNA form, the CDR3 reads TGTGCCAGCAGTGGGGCGGGACGGGAAGAGACCCAGTACTTC. Protein product: CASSGAGREETQYF. This chain uses TRBV25-1 with TRBJ2-5; TRBD2 might be the D (6 bases). Trimming removed 4 bases at V and 3 bases at J, with 12 bases between. Per the germline V gene, CDR1 is MGHDK and CDR2 is SYGVNS. There are 14 residues in the CDR3.

The sample holds a few counts of this clonotype. This chain uses TRBV12-3 or TRBV12-4 with TRBJ1-5; D is ambiguous. The ends were cut back, 5 bases at V and 3 bases at J, with 8 bases in the middle. The CDR3 is 13 amino acids. For the CDR3, the DNA is TGTGCCAGCAGTGGCCGGGCCAATCAGCCCCAGCATTTT. Its translation is CASSGRANQPQHF.

This clonotype was seen only a few times. V usage is TRBV28 and J usage is TRBJ2-2, with 13 positions matching TRBD2. Germline V gene sequence: CDR1 MDHEN, CDR2 SYDVKM. V shed 6 bases, J shed 6 bases, and the junction held 4 bases outside the gene matches. The CDR3 consists of 15 residues. The CDR3 region has the DNA TGTGCCAGCAGAACCGGGACTAGCGGGGCCGGGGAGCTGTTTTTT. Its translation: CASRTGTSGAGELFF.

The count of this clonotype is one. The chain employs TRBV28 and TRBJ2-7, with D perhaps being TRBD1 or TRBD2 (5 bases each). Per germline, CDR1 MDHEN and CDR2 SYDVKM. Trimming stripped 8 bases from V and 3 bases from J, with 14 bases between. The CDR3 length is 13 residues. In DNA form, the CDR3 reads TGTGCCAGCGTCCCCCCGGGGCACTACGAGCAGTACTTC. Protein: CASVPPGHYEQYF.

This clonotype was picked up many times. This chain links TRBV12-3 or TRBV12-4 with TRBJ2-5; maybe TRBD1 (6 bases). Trimming left V 6 bases short and J 5 bases short, with 13 bases between. The CDR3 is made up of 13 amino acids. The CDR3 DNA reads TGTGCCAGCAGCCAACAGGGACGGGAGACCCAGTACTTC. Its translation: CASSQQGRETQYF.

The DNA for the CDR3 is TGTGCCAGCAGTTTAGCGCTGGCAGGGGGCGCAACCGGGGAGCTGTTTTTT. Translated, it gives CASSLALAGGATGELFF. The V call is TRBV12-3 or TRBV12-4, the J call TRBJ2-2, with 8 bases that match TRBD1. V lost 0 bases, J lost 5 bases, and 8 bases stayed unmatched. The CDR3 contains 17 residues.

This chain joins TRBV2 and TRBJ2-7; 9 bases agree with TRBD2. V dropped 6 bases and J dropped 6; count of bases not matched to a gene: 12. Germline V gene data show CDR1 as SNHLY and CDR2 as FYNNEI. CDR3 length: 15 amino acids. CDR3 nucleotides: TGTGCCAGCAGACTTTCGGGACTAGCTTTGGGCGAGCAGTACTTC. Its translation is CASRLSGLALGEQYF.

CDR3 region: CASTGAENIQYF. The CDR3 DNA sequence: TGTGCCAGTACGGGGGCAGAAAACATTCAGTACTTC. This chain joins TRBV6-5 and TRBJ2-4; the D call may be TRBD1 or TRBD2 (6 bases each). V lost 9 bases and J lost 5, with 11 bases in between. Per the germline V gene, CDR1 is MNHEY and CDR2 is SVGAGI. CDR3 size: 12 residues.

This clonotype showed up just a few times. The chain has TRBV11-2 and TRBJ2-7, with 10 bases fitting TRBD1. Trimming took 1 base from V and 2 from J; bases not matched to a gene: 2. The CDR3 length is 15 residues. Looked up from germline, CDR1 is SGHAT and CDR2 is FQNNGV. The CDR3 coding sequence is TGTGCCAGCAGCTTAGGACAGGGGGCCACCTACGAGCAGTACTTC. It codes for CASSLGQGATYEQYF.

This clonotype appeared a few times. The J gene is TRBJ2-5, the V gene TRBV7-2; 14 positions match TRBD2. Germline-derived CDR1 and CDR2 are SGHTA and FQGNSA. Trimming cost V 1 base and J 5 bases; bases outside gene matches: 6. CDR3 length: 17 amino acids. CDR3 bases: TGTGCCAGCAGCTTAGGGACTAGCGGGAGGTCCCGGGAGACCCAGTACTTC. It codes for CASSLGTSGRSRETQYF.

The J gene is TRBJ2-2, the V gene TRBV3-1, with 8 nucleotides matching TRBD2. Germline loops: CDR1 LGHDT, CDR2 YNNKEL (reference sequence). V dropped 4 bases and J dropped 6; count of bases not matched to a gene: 10. The CDR3 is 16 residues long. The CDR3 is CASSRSSGSRPGELFF. CDR3 in DNA: TGTGCCAGCAGCCGATCTAGCGGGTCACGGCCCGGGGAGCTGTTTTTT.

V and J are TRBV7-2 and TRBJ2-7; 13 nucleotides line up with TRBD2. V was clipped by 4 bases and J by 5 bases; unmatched bases: 2. This CDR3 comprises 14 residues. Germline V gene sequence: CDR1 SGHTA, CDR2 FQGNSA. The CDR3 protein is CASSWTSGSNEQYF. In nucleotides, the CDR3 is TGTGCCAGCAGCTGGACTAGCGGGAGTAACGAGCAGTACTTC.

This clonotype has a count of ten or more. V usage is TRBV12-3 or TRBV12-4 and J usage is TRBJ2-2, with no clear D. Trimming took 2 bases from V and 0 from J, leaving 4 bases between them. This CDR3 contains 14 residues. CDR3 protein: CASSLTPNTGELFF. CDR3 coding DNA: TGTGCCAGCAGTTTAACACCGAACACCGGGGAGCTGTTTTTT.